This is a list of T cell receptor beta chains from one sample in a study of T cells in Graves' hyperthyroidism and ophthalmopathy. TCRdb fed the multiplex PCR reads into MiXCR, producing one record per CDR3 protein. The profile shows around 700,000 distinct CDR3 sequences, 35% of them singletons. Sequences were obtained from blood. These receptors all stem from a woman in her thirties or forties with Graves' hyperthyroidism. The CDR3 runs from the conserved cysteine through the conserved F or W. A D gene is named only where the DNA matches it firmly. Rows may omit the clone size; those that give it use once, few, many or a size class.

CDR3 length	clone size	V gene	D gene	J gene	CDR3 DNA	CDR3 protein
14	many	TRBV20-1	.	TRBJ2-6	TGCAGTGCTAGAGACTCAGCTGGGGCCAACGTCCTGACTTTC	CSARDSAGANVLTF
13	many	TRBV6-1	.	TRBJ2-6	TGTGCCAGCAAACGATCTGGGGCCAACGTCCTGACTTTC	CASKRSGANVLTF
13	few	TRBV29-1	.	TRBJ1-2	TGCAGCGTTGAAGATCGGGGCCATAATGGCTACACCTTC	CSVEDRGHNGYTF
16	.	TRBV6-5	.	TRBJ1-1	TGTGCCAGCAGTGAGGGGAGGTACAGGGTGAACACTGAAGCTTTCTTT	CASSEGRYRVNTEAFF
15	many	TRBV10-3	TRBD1	TRBJ2-5	TGTGCCATCAGTGAGTCGACAGGGACGGGGGAGACCCAGTACTTC	CAISESTGTGETQYF
14	few	TRBV29-1	.	TRBJ1-6	TGCAGCGTTGACGACGGGGTGGGAGATTCACCCCTCCACTTT	CSVDDGVGDSPLHF
15	.	TRBV25-1	.	TRBJ2-1	TGTGCCAGCAGCTGGTGGACTACAGCACAGGGAGAGCAGTTCTTC	CASSWWTTAQGEQFF
12	.	TRBV6-1	.	TRBJ1-2	TGTGCCAGCAGTGGAAAGAACTATGGCTACACCTTC	CASSGKNYGYTF
13	.	TRBV6-1	.	TRBJ1-5	TGTGCCAGCAGTGACAGGGGATCAGGCCCCCAGCATTTT	CASSDRGSGPQHF
12	.	TRBV29-1	TRBD1	TRBJ2-7	TGCAGCGTCGAAGACAGGGCGGCCGAGCGGTACTTC	CSVEDRAAERYF
14	few	TRBV6-5	TRBD1	TRBJ1-3	TGTGCCAGCAGTTACGGGGACAGGGGAAACACCATATATTTT	CASSYGDRGNTIYF
13	.	TRBV29-1	TRBD2	TRBJ2-1	TGCAGCGCCGGACTAGCGGGAGGGTATGAGCAGTTCTTC	CSAGLAGGYEQFF
14	many	TRBV7-2	.	TRBJ1-2	TGTGCCAGCAGCCCCTCAGGGGTTCACTATGGCTACACCTTC	CASSPSGVHYGYTF
14	many	TRBV20-1	.	TRBJ1-5	TGCAGTGCTAGAGATGCCCTAGGTGCGGGCCCCCAGCATTTT	CSARDALGAGPQHF
12	.	TRBV20-1	TRBD1	TRBJ2-1	TGCAGTGCTCGGACAGGGGGTTTTGAGCAGTTCTTC	CSARTGGFEQFF
15	many	TRBV7-9	.	TRBJ1-3	TGTGCCAGCAGCTATGGACCTCAGTCTGGAAACACCATATATTTT	CASSYGPQSGNTIYF
14	few	TRBV19	.	TRBJ1-1	TGTGCCAGTACTGGAGGGGTTGTGAACACTGAAGCTTTCTTT	CASTGGVVNTEAFF
15	.	TRBV7-9	.	TRBJ1-4	TGTGCCAGCAGCCAGGCCCGGGGAACTAGTGAAAAACTGTTTTTT	CASSQARGTSEKLFF
14	many	TRBV12-3/TRBV12-4	.	TRBJ1-6	TGTGCCAGCAGCCCCGATGACAGGTTTTCACCCCTCCACTTT	CASSPDDRFSPLHF
13	.	TRBV24-1	.	TRBJ1-5	TGTGCCACCGCAGACACGGATAATCAGCCCCAGCATTTT	CATADTDNQPQHF
16	many	TRBV2	TRBD1	TRBJ1-6	TGTGCCAGCAGGGAGGGGACAGGGGGGTTTAGGTCACCCCTCCACTTT	CASREGTGGFRSPLHF
13	few	TRBV10-3	TRBD1	TRBJ1-1	TGTGCCATCAGCAGGGACAGGGCCACTGAAGCTTTCTTT	CAISRDRATEAFF
14	few	TRBV7-2	.	TRBJ1-2	TGTGCCAGCAGCTTAGGGGCGACAGACTATGGCTACACCTTC	CASSLGATDYGYTF
15	.	TRBV12-5	TRBD1	TRBJ2-2	TGTGCTAGTGGTTCCGGGACAGGGGGCACCGGGGAGCTGTTTTTT	CASGSGTGGTGELFF
11	once	TRBV29-1	.	TRBJ2-7	TGCAGCGTTATCGACTCGTACGAGCAGTACTTC	CSVIDSYEQYF
13	few	TRBV29-1	.	TRBJ1-5	TGCAGCGTTTCTCAGGGTACCAATCAGCCCCAGCATTTT	CSVSQGTNQPQHF
12	.	TRBV10-3	TRBD1	TRBJ2-5	TGTGCCATCAGGACAGGGGAGGAGACCCAGTACTTC	CAIRTGEETQYF
14	few	TRBV12-3/TRBV12-4	TRBD1	TRBJ1-2	TGTGCCAGCAGCCGTATCGACAGGGACTATGGCTACACCTTC	CASSRIDRDYGYTF
11	many	TRBV12-3/TRBV12-4	.	TRBJ1-4	TGTGCCAGCAGCTACCAGGAAAAACTGTTTTTT	CASSYQEKLFF
14	few	TRBV5-1	.	TRBJ1-1	TGCGCCAGCAGCTCGATAAAGGCGGGGCCCGAAGCTTTCTTT	CASSSIKAGPEAFF
13	few	TRBV25-1	TRBD1	TRBJ2-2	TGTGCCAGCGGGACAGGGTTCACCGGGGAGCTGTTTTTT	CASGTGFTGELFF
16	.	TRBV19	TRBD1	TRBJ1-6	TGTGCCAGTAGCGATGAGGGACAGGGGGCGGAATCACCCCTCCACTTT	CASSDEGQGAESPLHF
15	many	TRBV28	TRBD1	TRBJ1-5	TGTGCCAGCAGTGTCGGGACAGGGAATATTCAGCCCCAGCATTTT	CASSVGTGNIQPQHF
15	many	TRBV12-3/TRBV12-4	TRBD1	TRBJ1-2	TGTGCCAGCAGTGGGGGGGGACAGGGCCTCTATGGCTACACCTTC	CASSGGGQGLYGYTF
17	.	TRBV20-1	.	TRBJ2-5	TGCAGTGCTAGGATGGGTGCCAGAACCTATGCCCAAGAGACCCAGTACTTC	CSARMGARTYAQETQYF
14	.	TRBV12-5	TRBD2	TRBJ2-1	TGTGCCAGCCGTCTAAAGCGGGAAGGGAATGAGCAGTTCTTC	CASRLKREGNEQFF
14	few	TRBV9	TRBD1	TRBJ2-7	TGTGCCAGCAGCCCAGGACAGGGGCTCCCCGAGCAGTACTTC	CASSPGQGLPEQYF
13	many	TRBV10-3	.	TRBJ2-7	TGTGCCATCAGTGAGAGGACTTTACACGAGCAGTACTTC	CAISERTLHEQYF
15	many	TRBV7-2	.	TRBJ2-2	TGTGCCAGCAGCGGCCGGTCCCTGTACACCGGGGAGCTGTTTTTT	CASSGRSLYTGELFF
14	.	TRBV7-3	.	TRBJ2-2	TGTGCCAGCAGCTTAAGACAGTTCACCGGGGAGCTGTTTTTT	CASSLRQFTGELFF
15	.	TRBV15	.	TRBJ2-2	TGTGCCACCAGCAGTTGGACTTTGGGGACCGGGGAGCTGTTTTTT	CATSSWTLGTGELFF
14	.	TRBV12-3/TRBV12-4	.	TRBJ2-5	TGTGCCAGCAGTTTTTTCGGGGGTGTAGAGACCCAGTACTTC	CASSFFGGVETQYF
16	few	TRBV7-9	.	TRBJ1-1	TGTGCCAGCAGCTTACAGCGGACAGTACTGAACACTGAAGCTTTCTTT	CASSLQRTVLNTEAFF
13	many	TRBV12-3/TRBV12-4	.	TRBJ1-1	TGTGCCAGCAGTGGCCGAGGGGTACCTGAAGCTTTCTTT	CASSGRGVPEAFF
18	once	TRBV10-3	TRBD2	TRBJ2-5	TGTGCCAGCAGTTCCGGACTAGCGGGGGGGCCGGGACAAGAGACCCAGTACTTC	CASSSGLAGGPGQETQYF
11	many	TRBV11-2	.	TRBJ1-1	TGTGCCAGCACACTCGCCGGGGGAGCTTTCTTT	CASTLAGGAFF
15	many	TRBV7-6	.	TRBJ1-2	TGTGCCAGCAGCTCAACCCCCAGGGCTAACTATGGCTACACCTTC	CASSSTPRANYGYTF
14	.	TRBV24-1	TRBD1	TRBJ1-5	TGTGCCAGCTCACGGGGACAGGACAATCAGCCCCAGCATTTT	CASSRGQDNQPQHF
14	few	TRBV6-6	.	TRBJ2-7	TGTGCCAGCAGTGGGGCAGGGGGGACCTACGAGCAGTACTTC	CASSGAGGTYEQYF
15	many	TRBV19	TRBD1	TRBJ1-5	TGTGCCAGTAGTACGACAGGGAATAGCAATCAGCCCCAGCATTTT	CASSTTGNSNQPQHF
14	once	TRBV20-1	.	TRBJ2-5	TGCAGTGCTATCCCTGGCGGGGGCACAGATACGCAGTACTTC	CSAIPGGGTDTQYF
13	many	TRBV9	.	TRBJ1-4	TGTGCCAGCACTGGTGGTCAGGGTGAAAAACTGTTTTTT	CASTGGQGEKLFF